A selection of T cell receptor beta chains follows, all from one sample in a study of T cells in localized non-small cell lung cancer. Profiling relied on immunoSEQ multiplex PCR, and the TCRdb table lists in-frame clones only, not all of them. This table holds around 91,000 clones, approximately 86% found once. The sample here was peripheral blood, taken before any cancer treatment. Receptors were obtained from a man aged 40-75 years with stage I squamous cell lung carcinoma. Each CDR3 is given with its conserved first and last residue. The D gene is left open where the match is weak. Some rows mark clone size as missing; the rest say once, few, many or name a class of expanded clone.

d_call	v_call	clone_size	j_call	cdr3_nt	cdr3_aa
TRBD1	TRBV7-9	-	TRBJ2-1	TGTGCCAGCAGCTGGGCCCCCGGGACAGGGTACACCAATGAGCAGTTCTTC	CASSWAPGTGYTNEQFF
TRBD1	TRBV28	-	TRBJ2-2	TGTGCCAGCAGTTTCTGGGACAGATACACCGGGGAGCTGTTTTTT	CASSFWDRYTGELFF
TRBD1	TRBV10-3	-	TRBJ1-5	TGTGCCATCAGTCCGGGACAGGGGAATCAGCCCCAGCATTTT	CAISPGQGNQPQHF
TRBD2	TRBV25-1	-	TRBJ2-5	TGTGCCAGCAGTGATGGGGCTAGCGGGAGACAAGAGACCCAGTACTTC	CASSDGASGRQETQYF
-	TRBV5-4	-	TRBJ1-1	TGTGCCAGCAGCTTTAGGCGTCGACTGAACACTGAAGCTTTCTTT	CASSFRRRLNTEAFF
-	TRBV6-4	-	TRBJ1-5	TGTGCCAGCAGTGACTCTCCGGGTCAGCCCCAGCATTTT	CASSDSPGQPQHF
-	TRBV7-9	-	TRBJ2-7	TGTGCCAGCAGCTTAAGGACTCCCGGCGAGCAGTACTTC	CASSLRTPGEQYF
-	TRBV5-4	-	TRBJ2-7	TGTGCCAGCAGCCCCCGCGGTGGAGGAGACCCATCCGAGCAGTACTTC	CASSPRGGGDPSEQYF
-	TRBV12-5	-	TRBJ2-2	TGTGCTAGTGGTACCTCCTACTCCGCGAACACCGGGGAGCTGTTTTTT	CASGTSYSANTGELFF
-	TRBV4-1	-	TRBJ1-2	TGCGCCAGCAGCCAAGTTAACCACCGTAACTATGGCTACACCTTC	CASSQVNHRNYGYTF
TRBD2	TRBV5-1	-	TRBJ2-2	TGCGCCAGCAGCTTGGCTCCTAGCGGGGACGGGGAGCTGTTTTTT	CASSLAPSGDGELFF
-	TRBV15	-	TRBJ2-7	TGTGCCACCAGCAGAGATCTGGCAGGGATCAGCTCCTACGAGCAGTACTTC	CATSRDLAGISSYEQYF
-	TRBV10-3	-	TRBJ2-3	TGTGCCATCAAGCCTCATAGCACAGATACGCAGTATTTT	CAIKPHSTDTQYF
-	TRBV13	-	TRBJ1-2	TGTGCCAGCAGCCGCAAGGGGGGGAAACTAGATGGCTACACCTTC	CASSRKGGKLDGYTF
-	TRBV18	-	TRBJ1-6	TGTGCCAGCTCAACAAGTGGGGCCTATAATTCACCCCTCCACTTT	CASSTSGAYNSPLHF
-	TRBV7-9	once	TRBJ2-5	TGTGCCAGCAGCTTAGGTTTCGGGACGGAGACCCAGTACTTC	CASSLGFGTETQYF
TRBD1	TRBV7-9	-	TRBJ2-3	TGTGCCAGCAGCCCCCGACAGGGGGTGGGGAGCACAGATACGCAGTATTTT	CASSPRQGVGSTDTQYF
-	TRBV6-5	-	TRBJ1-5	TGTGCCAGCAGTTACTCGGGGGGGGGTCAGCCCCAGCATTTT	CASSYSGGGQPQHF
-	TRBV2	-	TRBJ1-5	TGTGCCAGCAGACAGGGATTTAGCAATCAGCCCCAGCATTTT	CASRQGFSNQPQHF
TRBD2	TRBV7-2	once	TRBJ2-1	TGTGCCAGCAGCCCCAGCGGGGGGTCCTACAATGAGCAGTTCTTC	CASSPSGGSYNEQFF
-	TRBV20-1	-	TRBJ2-5	TGCAGCCCCGGGGGGCGAGAGACCCAGTACTTC	CSPGGRETQYF
-	TRBV18	-	TRBJ2-3	TGTGCCAGCTCACCCATCGGAGGGGGCAGAAGAGATACGCAGTATTTT	CASSPIGGGRRDTQYF
TRBD2	TRBV13	few	TRBJ2-3	TGTGCCAGCAGCCCTCTAGGCGTGGCGGGGGGTAGAGGAGATACGCAGTATTTT	CASSPLGVAGGRGDTQYF
-	TRBV6-1	-	TRBJ1-5	TGTGCCAGCAGTGCAGGGTGGAATCAGCCCCAGCATTTT	CASSAGWNQPQHF
-	TRBV7-2	once	TRBJ1-2	TGTGCCAGCAGCTTAGAGATCAAGTTCTCTAACTATGGCTACACCTTC	CASSLEIKFSNYGYTF
-	TRBV5-1	-	TRBJ2-1	TGCGCCAGCAGCCAGGGGTTCCTTTACAATGAGCAGTTCTTC	CASSQGFLYNEQFF
-	TRBV4-1	-	TRBJ2-7	TGCGCCAGCAGCCAGGTTGTGGTTCGAAGCTCCTACGAGCAGTACTTC	CASSQVVVRSSYEQYF
TRBD1	TRBV19	-	TRBJ1-2	TGTGCCAGTATCCGGACAGGGGTGGGCTATGGCTACACCTTC	CASIRTGVGYGYTF
TRBD2	TRBV6-5	-	TRBJ2-7	TGTGCCAGCAGTTACGGGAGGGACGGCTACGAGCAGTACTTC	CASSYGRDGYEQYF